This T cell receptor (beta chain) was identified during a study of blood T cells in healthy people across ages. Study background: In model experiments, template switching was able to capture about one barcoded beta molecule for every two T cells that were present.

A word on this clonotype: Its specificity is not known.

CDR3 length: 15 residues. V was clipped by 5 bases and J by 1 base, with 14 bases between them. Germline lookup yields CDR1 SGHVS and CDR2 FQNEAQ. A J-beta primer mix and a sample-barcoded 5' primer were used in a second PCR of about 7 to 12 cycles. Each cDNA molecule received a tag from a template-switch adaptor that had 12 random nucleotides. From the 5' RACE reads, TCRdb called clonotypes with MiXCR, one entry per CDR3 protein. This table holds approximately 1.5 million distinct CDR3 sequences, about 35% found once. Findings and limits, study-wide: Diversity was higher, and naive CD4+ cells more numerous, in long-lived donors than in aged donors.

The sequenced sample consisted of blood. The chain combines TRBV7-8 with TRBJ1-1; D gene unclear. The sequence was obtained from a woman aged 25 to 39 in good health. CDR3 loop: CASSVGSRWNTEAFF. CDR3 bases: TGTGCCAGCAGCGTTGGGAGTAGGTGGAACACTGAAGCTTTCTTT.